The T cell receptor (beta chain) under discussion was sequenced for a study of shared clonotypes between healthy human individuals. The CDR3 runs 14 residues. CDR1 MGHRA and CDR2 YSYEKL come from the germline V gene. Trimming shortened V by 4 bases and J by 8 bases, and 14 bases separated the two germline ends. General study results and limits: Only blood underwent sampling, and tissue repertoires likely differ. Generally, naive subsets (rather than memory subsets) showed larger estimated richness.

About this clone: Its antigen is unknown.

Samples underwent the assay at deep level. Splitting of each subset's genomic DNA was done evenly across several immunoSEQ plates. Sequencing used immunoSEQ multiplex PCR; TCRdb keeps in-frame clones, though not all of them. Of about 690,000 clones in the sample, about 90% were seen once. This chain links TRBV4-1 with TRBJ1-4, with D perhaps matching TRBD1 (5 bases). The sample comprised memory CD8+ T cells from PBMCs. Subset given: CD45RO+ cells pooled with CCR7-negative TemRA cells. The TCR sequence derives from a man aged 18 to 29 in good health. Some clones in this sample may be carry-over from other donors' samples. In DNA form, the CDR3 reads TGCGCCAGCAGCCCGGGACGGCGAGGGGAAAAACTGTTTTTT. Translation gives CASSPGRRGEKLFF.